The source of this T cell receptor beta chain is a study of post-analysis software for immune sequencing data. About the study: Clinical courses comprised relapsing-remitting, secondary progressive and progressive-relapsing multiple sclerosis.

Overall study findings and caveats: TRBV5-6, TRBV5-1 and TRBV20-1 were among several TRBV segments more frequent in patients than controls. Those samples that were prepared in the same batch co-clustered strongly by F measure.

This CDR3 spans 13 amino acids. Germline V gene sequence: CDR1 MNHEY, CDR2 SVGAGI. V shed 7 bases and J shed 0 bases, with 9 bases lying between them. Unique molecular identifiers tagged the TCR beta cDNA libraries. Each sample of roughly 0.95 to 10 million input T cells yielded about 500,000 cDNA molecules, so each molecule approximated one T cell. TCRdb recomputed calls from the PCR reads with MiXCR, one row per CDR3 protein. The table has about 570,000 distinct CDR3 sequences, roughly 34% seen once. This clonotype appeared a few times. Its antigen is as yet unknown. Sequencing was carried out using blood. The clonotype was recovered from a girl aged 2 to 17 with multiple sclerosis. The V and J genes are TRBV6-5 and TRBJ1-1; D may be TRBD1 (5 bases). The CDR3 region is CASTQGLNTEAFF. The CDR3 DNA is TGTGCCAGCACGCAGGGACTGAACACTGAAGCTTTCTTT.